These T cell receptor beta chains were read from a single sample in a study of control samples from healthy donors and cancer patients. TCRdb's table, derived via immunoSEQ multiplex PCR, lists solely in-frame clones and lacks some. The sample records 150,000 to 200,000 clones, 90% being singletons. The sample consisted of blood. Receptor source: a woman aged 45-60 years in good health. CDR3s leave out the opening cysteine and the closing phenylalanine or tryptophan.

J	V	CDR3
TRBJ2-1	TRBV7-3	ASSRRLAGRDEQF
TRBJ1-4	TRBV7-9	ASSPDGANEKLF
TRBJ1-3	TRBV25-1	ASSGQGWGGSGNTIY
TRBJ1-2	TRBV28	ASSLRGRGYT
TRBJ2-7	TRBV6-1	ASSDSYEQY
TRBJ2-3	TRBV27	TTRRELSTDTQY
TRBJ2-7	TRBV7-8	ASSLSSGWGAYEQY
TRBJ2-3	TRBV27	ASSLGTGVLTDTQY
TRBJ1-2	TRBV3-1/TRBV3-2	ASSQAVGQGYGYT
TRBJ1-4	TRBV5-4	ASSRGGVGTNEKLF
TRBJ2-7	TRBV7-9	ASSSERYEQY
TRBJ2-2	TRBV6-2/TRBV6-3	ASSKLAGAAGELF
TRBJ1-1	TRBV4-3	ASSQEWTTEAF
TRBJ2-5	TRBV28	ASSFSGGRETQY
TRBJ1-1	TRBV6-2/TRBV6-3	ASSYRRANTEAF
TRBJ2-1	TRBV28	ASRWYNEQF
TRBJ1-6	TRBV6-2/TRBV6-3	ASSYPTDRTGYNSPLH